The next 17 T cell receptor beta chains were all read from a single sample in a study of technical replicates of blood from a handful of donors. Generated by immunoSEQ multiplex PCR, the TCRdb table keeps only in-frame clones and is missing some. This table has about 100,000 clones, nearly 96% appearing once. Sequencing was carried out using T cells isolated from PBMCs. The receptors were gathered from a human donor in good health.

In nucleotides, the CDR3 is TGTGCCAGCAGCTTAGGGGGCGGGGATTCACCCCTCCACTTT. As protein: CASSLGGGDSPLHF. This chain connects TRBV7-9 to TRBJ1-6, with a possible D match to TRBD1 (5 bases). The CDR3 length is 14 residues. Trimming took off 1 base at V and 8 bases at J, with 9 bases between the two ends. Germline V gene data show CDR1 as SEHNR and CDR2 as FQNEAQ (reference sequence).

The chain couples TRBV5-1 to TRBJ2-3, with D possibly being TRBD2 (6 bases). CDR3 size: 14 residues. Germline V gene sequence: CDR1 SGHRS, CDR2 YFSETQ. V was cut by 0 bases and J by 7 bases, with 12 bases left in between. CDR3 nucleotides: TGCGCCAGCAGCTTGGACAGGCGGGAAAATACGCAGTATTTT. Translation: CASSLDRRENTQYF. The full variable domain, rest sourced from reference TRBV5-1 and TRBJ2-3, is KAGVTQTPRYLIKTRGQQVTLSCSPISGHRSVSWYQQTPGQGLQFLFEYFSETQRNKGNFPGRFSGRQFSNSRSEMNVSTLELGDSALYLCASSLDRRENTQYFGPGTRLTVL.

The V and J genes are TRBV6-4 and TRBJ2-7, with TRBD2 matching over 8 bases. CDR3 length: 15 amino acids. In germline, CDR1 is MRHNA, CDR2 SNTAGT. V gave up 4 bases and J gave up 4 bases; unmatched junction bases: 9. CDR3 protein: CASSVLSGSTYEQYF. The CDR3 region has the DNA TGTGCCAGCAGTGTTTTGAGCGGGAGTACGTACGAGCAGTACTTC.

The chain has TRBV7-6 and TRBJ1-5; D perhaps matches TRBD1 (5 bases). Looked up from germline, CDR1 is SGHVS and CDR2 is FNYEAQ. The CDR3 contains 15 residues. Trimming cost V 2 bases and J 4 bases, with 12 bases left between them. CDR3 bases: TGTGCCAGCAGCTTAATCTTGGGGGGGAATCAGCCCCAGCATTTT. Its protein is CASSLILGGNQPQHF.

The chain recombines TRBV2 with TRBJ2-2; TRBD2 matches 10 bases. Germline CDR1 SNHLY, CDR2 FYNNEI. The CDR3 is 17 residues long. Germline trimming cut 3 bases from V and 1 base from J; bases unmatched to any gene: 5. CDR3 DNA sequence: TGTGCCAGCAGTGAGCTAGCGGGAGCCCTGAACACCGGGGAGCTGTTTTTT. Protein sequence: CASSELAGALNTGELFF.

V is TRBV4-1 and J is TRBJ2-7; maybe TRBD1 (5 bases). Germline V gene data show CDR1 as MGHRA and CDR2 as YSYEKL. The CDR3 loop spans 15 amino acids. V lost 1 base and J 2 bases, leaving 12 bases between the germline ends. The DNA of the CDR3 is TGCGCCAGCAGCCAAGTTTCACGGACACCCTACGAGCAGTACTTC. Amino acid sequence: CASSQVSRTPYEQYF.

V gene TRBV5-1 combines with J gene TRBJ2-7; 8 bases are shared with TRBD1. Looked up from germline, CDR1 is SGHRS and CDR2 is YFSETQ. J was trimmed by 4 bases and V by 5 bases; bases with no gene match: 11. The CDR3 spans 15 residues. For the CDR3, the DNA is TGCGCCAGCAGTTACAGGGGGACGATAAGATACGAGCAGTACTTC. It translates to CASSYRGTIRYEQYF.

The rearrangement links TRBV10-1 to TRBJ1-6; D is uncertain. Germline V gene lookup returns CDR1 WNHNN and CDR2 SYGVQD (reference sequence). The CDR3 has 14 residues. V was shortened by 4 bases and J by 7 bases, with 11 bases between the two germline ends. In nucleotides, the CDR3 is TGCGCCAGCAGTGGCGGACTTCCGAATTCACCCCTCCACTTT. Protein sequence: CASSGGLPNSPLHF.

The rearrangement joins TRBV13 to TRBJ2-3, with D perhaps matching TRBD1 (5 bases). V was trimmed by 5 bases and J by 4 bases, leaving 7 bases between them. The V gene's germline CDR1 is PRHDT and CDR2 FYEKMQ (reference sequence). This CDR3 is 12 amino acids long. For the CDR3, the DNA is TGTGCCAGCAGCAAAGGGGCAGATACGCAGTATTTT. Residues: CASSKGADTQYF.

The rearrangement links TRBV2 to TRBJ1-6, with D uncertain. The CDR3 extends over 14 amino acids. The germline V and J ends were trimmed by 6 bases and 1 base, with 7 bases remaining between them. CDR1 and CDR2 (germline): SNHLY, FYNNEI. The CDR3 nucleotides read TGTGCCAGCAGCTCTAAGTCCTATAATTCACCCCTCCACTTT. Amino acids: CASSSKSYNSPLHF.

This chain connects TRBV6-5 to TRBJ2-1; 11 bases map to TRBD2. CDR3 length equals 15 residues. Germline V gene lookup returns CDR1 MNHEY and CDR2 SVGAGI. V dropped 6 bases and J dropped 6; count of bases not matched to a gene: 7. This chain's CDR3 is CASRRGTSGTNEQFF. The CDR3 nucleotides are TGTGCCAGCAGGCGAGGGACTAGCGGTACCAATGAGCAGTTCTTC.

The genes are TRBV11-1 and TRBJ2-7, with TRBD1 identical over 9 bases. Trimming cost V 5 bases and J 5 bases; bases outside gene matches: 7. The germline CDR1 and CDR2 sequences are SGHAT and FQDESV (reference sequence). The CDR3 totals 14 residues. The CDR3 is CASSPRDRDHEQYF. The CDR3 DNA follows: TGTGCCAGCAGCCCCCGGGACAGGGACCACGAGCAGTACTTC.

This clone was recorded once. This rearrangement joins TRBV2 to TRBJ1-2, with D perhaps TRBD1 (5 bases). The germline V gene encodes CDR1 SNHLY and CDR2 FYNNEI. The V end was cut by 8 bases, the J end by 0 bases, with 13 bases between. The CDR3 covers 14 residues. DNA for the CDR3: TGTGCCAGCCGATTGCAGGGTTCTAACTATGGCTACACCTTC. Residues: CASRLQGSNYGYTF.

The genes are TRBV30 and TRBJ2-5, with TRBD2 matching over 10 bases. Trimming removed 0 bases from V and 4 bases from J; junction bases left unmatched: 5. Germline V lookup: CDR1 GTSNPN, CDR2 SVGIG (reference sequence). This CDR3 spans 15 amino acids. CDR3 nucleotide sequence: TGTGCCTGGAGTGTACTAGCGGGGAAAGGAGAGACCCAGTACTTC. This encodes CAWSVLAGKGETQYF.

This chain joins TRBV9 and TRBJ2-7; perhaps TRBD2 as D (6 bases). There are 14 residues in the CDR3. V shed 1 base and J shed 0 bases, with 8 bases lying between them. Germline CDR1 SGDLS, CDR2 YYNGEE. The DNA of the CDR3 is TGTGCCAGCAGCGTAACCGGGGGCTCCTACGAGCAGTACTTC. Amino acid sequence: CASSVTGGSYEQYF. The variable domain in full, completed from reference TRBV9 and TRBJ2-7, reads DSGVTQTPKHLITATGQRVTLRCSPRSGDLSVYWYQQSLDQGLQFLIQYYNGEERAKGNILERFSAQQFPDLHSELNLSSLELGDSALYFCASSVTGGSYEQYFGPGTRLTVT.

V is TRBV5-1 and J is TRBJ2-2; D is possibly TRBD2 (5 bases). The V end lost 3 bases, the J end lost 2 bases, and 11 bases lay between the germline ends. The CDR3 covers 15 residues. CDR1 SGHRS and CDR2 YFSETQ come from the germline V gene. DNA of the CDR3: TGCGCCAGCAGCTGGGTCGGACTTAACACCGGGGAGCTGTTTTTT. Translating it yields CASSWVGLNTGELFF.

The chain joins TRBV7-2 to TRBJ2-7, with 7 nucleotides matching TRBD2. The germline V gene has CDR1 SGHTA and CDR2 FQGNSA. V lost 1 base and J lost 4; bases outside the gene matches: 10. The CDR3 extends over 16 amino acids. In DNA form, the CDR3 reads TGTGCCAGCAGCTTAGGGGGGTGGGAGCGGGATTACGAGCAGTACTTC. Amino acid sequence: CASSLGGWERDYEQYF.